This T cell receptor (beta chain) emerged from a study of blood T cells in healthy people across ages. Then a second PCR, running about 6 to 11 cycles, was carried out with a sample-barcoded 5' primer and a J-beta primer mix. TCRdb ran MiXCR on the 5' RACE reads and lists one entry per CDR3 protein. The profile shows over 1.5 million distinct CDR3 sequences, 49% of them singletons. The sample holds one count of this clonotype. The draw of peripheral blood yielded roughly 9.4 milliliters from each donor. Each sample yielded at least 6 million isolated PBMCs. CDR1 MNHEY and CDR2 SVGEGT come from the germline V gene. This CDR3 spans 18 amino acids. The V end was cut by 0 bases, the J end by 1 base, with 17 bases between.

The TCR comes from a middle-aged woman in good health. The chain recombines TRBV6-2 or TRBV6-3 with TRBJ2-3; D is possibly TRBD2 (5 bases). Sequencing was performed on blood. CDR3 coding DNA: TGTGCCAGCAGTTACTCCGTCATGACACGGACTGGCACAGATACGCAGTATTTT. This gives the protein CASSYSVMTRTGTDTQYF.